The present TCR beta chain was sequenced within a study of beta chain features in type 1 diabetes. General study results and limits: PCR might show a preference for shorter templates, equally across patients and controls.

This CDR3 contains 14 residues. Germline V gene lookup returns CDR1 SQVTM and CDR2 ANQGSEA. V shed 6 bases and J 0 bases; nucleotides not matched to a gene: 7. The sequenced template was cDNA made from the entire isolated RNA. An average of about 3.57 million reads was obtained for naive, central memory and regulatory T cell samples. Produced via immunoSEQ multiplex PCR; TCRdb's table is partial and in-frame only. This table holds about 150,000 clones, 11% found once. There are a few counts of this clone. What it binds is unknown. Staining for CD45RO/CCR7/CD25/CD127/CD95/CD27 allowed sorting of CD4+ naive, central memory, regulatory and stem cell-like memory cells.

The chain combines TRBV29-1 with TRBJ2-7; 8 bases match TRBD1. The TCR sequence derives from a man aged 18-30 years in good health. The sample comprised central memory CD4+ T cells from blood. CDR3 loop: CSVAGQGNSYEQYF. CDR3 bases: TGCAGCGTGGCCGGACAGGGCAACTCCTACGAGCAGTACTTC.